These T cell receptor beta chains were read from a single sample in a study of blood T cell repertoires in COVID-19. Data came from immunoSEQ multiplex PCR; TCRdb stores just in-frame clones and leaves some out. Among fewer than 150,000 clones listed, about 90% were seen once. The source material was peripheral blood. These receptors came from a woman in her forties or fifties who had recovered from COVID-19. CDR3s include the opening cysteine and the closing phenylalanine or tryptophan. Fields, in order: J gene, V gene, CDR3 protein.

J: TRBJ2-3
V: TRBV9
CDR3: CASSVATNTDTQYF

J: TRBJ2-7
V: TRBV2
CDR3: CASTVRQGLYEQYF

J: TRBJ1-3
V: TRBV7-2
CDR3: CASSYRDRRNTIYF

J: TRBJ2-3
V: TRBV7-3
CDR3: CASSLGLAGTSTDTQYF

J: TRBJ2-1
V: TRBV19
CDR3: CASSNSGRGYNEQFF

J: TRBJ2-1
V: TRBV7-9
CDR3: CASSPGKGQDEQFF

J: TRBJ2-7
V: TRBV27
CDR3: CASSPWGSGSYEQYF

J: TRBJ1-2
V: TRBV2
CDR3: CASSFVGGGEGYTF

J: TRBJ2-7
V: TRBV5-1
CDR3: CASSLTGSSYEQYF

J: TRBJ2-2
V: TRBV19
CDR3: CASSFGDYHTGELFF

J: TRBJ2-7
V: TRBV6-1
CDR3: CASSDYLTPESTYEQYF

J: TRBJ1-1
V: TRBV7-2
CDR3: CASSENRGSAEAFF

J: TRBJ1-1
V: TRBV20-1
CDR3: CSARMAGGAFF

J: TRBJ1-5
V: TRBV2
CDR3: CASSGIDQPQHF

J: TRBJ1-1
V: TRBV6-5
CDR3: CASRYRDRGLNTEAFF

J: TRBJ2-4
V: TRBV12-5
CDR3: CASGLDPGLVKNIQYF

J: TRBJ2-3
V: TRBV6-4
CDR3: CASSDGTGSSDTQYF

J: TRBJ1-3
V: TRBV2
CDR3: CASSQNLLGGTGNTIYF

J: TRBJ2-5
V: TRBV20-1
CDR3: CSASVLETQYF

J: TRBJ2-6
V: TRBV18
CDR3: CASSPPGQGLSGANVLTF

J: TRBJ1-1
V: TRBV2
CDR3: CASRTTTGYTEAFF

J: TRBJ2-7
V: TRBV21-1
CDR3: CASSKGRRQGNPYEQYF

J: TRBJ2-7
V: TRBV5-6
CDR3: CASSLLGGHKPYEQYF

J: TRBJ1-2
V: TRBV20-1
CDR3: CSASSPGNYGYTF

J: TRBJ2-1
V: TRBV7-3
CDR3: CASSLRLGSYNEQFF

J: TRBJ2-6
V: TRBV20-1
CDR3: CSASGRGHVLTF

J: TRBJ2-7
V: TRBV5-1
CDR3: CASSLDTNSYEQYF

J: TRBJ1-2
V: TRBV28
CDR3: CASRDSQYGYTF

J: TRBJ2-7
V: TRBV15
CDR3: CATSRDRYEQYF

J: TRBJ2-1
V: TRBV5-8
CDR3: CASSFGQQISLNEQFF

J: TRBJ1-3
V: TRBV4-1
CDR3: CASSQESPSLSGNTIYF

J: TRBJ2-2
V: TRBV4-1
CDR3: CASSQGTAFTGELFF